The source of this TCR beta chain is a study of CD8 T cells in ankylosing spondylitis. This clonotype has only a few counts. Its matching antigen is unknown. TCRdb re-called the 5' RACE reads through MiXCR, storing one row per CDR3 protein. Seen here are roughly 700,000 distinct CDR3 sequences, around a fifth observed once, and the top ten hold 15% to 20%. Regarding the study as a whole: Seemingly characteristic of ankylosing spondylitis blood was a TCR beta motif consisting of 7 or 8 highly homologous variants. There was reportedly significant enrichment of clones that were disease-linked in matched ankylosing spondylitis synovial fluid.

Germline CDR1 is KGHSH and CDR2 is LQKENI. There are 14 residues in the CDR3. The V gene lost 2 bases and the J gene lost 4 bases, with 12 bases spanning the gap. The chain recombines TRBV18 with TRBJ2-7, with a weak D call TRBD1 (6 bases). The sample taken for sequencing was blood, either unsorted or a sorted T cell fraction (not recorded which). The source of this sequence is a male donor with ankylosing spondylitis. The CDR3 spells CASSPGGDAYEQYF. The CDR3, as DNA: TGTGCCAGCTCACCAGGGGGCGATGCGTACGAGCAGTACTTC.